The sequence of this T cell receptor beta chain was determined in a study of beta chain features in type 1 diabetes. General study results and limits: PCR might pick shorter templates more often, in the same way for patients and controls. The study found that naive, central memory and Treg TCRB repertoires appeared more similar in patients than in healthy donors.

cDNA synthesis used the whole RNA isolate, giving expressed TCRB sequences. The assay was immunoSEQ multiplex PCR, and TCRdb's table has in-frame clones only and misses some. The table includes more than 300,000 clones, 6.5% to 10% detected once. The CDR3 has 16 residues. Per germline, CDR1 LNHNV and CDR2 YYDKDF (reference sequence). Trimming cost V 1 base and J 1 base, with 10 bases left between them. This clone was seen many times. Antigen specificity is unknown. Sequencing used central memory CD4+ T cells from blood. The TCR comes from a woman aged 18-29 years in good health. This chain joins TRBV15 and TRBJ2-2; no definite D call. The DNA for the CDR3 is TGTGCCACCAGCAGAGTGGTTAGCCAGAACACCGGGGAGCTGTTTTTT. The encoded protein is CATSRVVSQNTGELFF.